These T cell receptor beta chains were read from a single sample in a study of cytomegalovirus exposure and HLA in healthy donors. Assay: immunoSEQ multiplex PCR; the TCRdb copy retains only in-frame clones and omits some. Of under 200,000 clones listed, 79% are singletons. The sequencing sample was made of PBMCs. The origin of the receptors is a woman younger than 45 in good health and CMV-seropositive. Each CDR3 is given with its conserved first and last residue. The D gene is left open where the match is weak. Size is omitted from some rows. Given values are once, few, many or a class for expanded clones.

abundance	j_gene	v_gene	d_gene	CDR3nt	CDR3aa
.	TRBJ2-5	TRBV11-2	TRBD1	TGTGCCAGCATCTTCGGGACAGGGACCGAGACCCAGTACTTC	CASIFGTGTETQYF
.	TRBJ2-7	TRBV4-3	TRBD2	TGCGCCAGCAGCCCCCTGACGGGAGGGACCTACGAGCAGTACTTC	CASSPLTGGTYEQYF
.	TRBJ2-1	TRBV7-7	TRBD2	TGTGCCAGCAGCTCCTCCCCGGTAGCGGCCGTAGCGGGAGGGGGCAATGAGCAGTTCTTC	CASSSSPVAAVAGGGNEQFF
.	TRBJ2-1	TRBV15	.	TGTGCCACCTCCGGACTGACGAGCTCCTACAATGAGCAGTTCTTC	CATSGLTSSYNEQFF
.	TRBJ2-1	TRBV27	.	TGTGCCAGCAGTTTTAGGGGATACAATGAGCAGTTCTTC	CASSFRGYNEQFF
once	TRBJ1-2	TRBV9	.	TGTGCCAGCAGCGGTCTCTCGGTCCTCCCCTATGGCTACACCTTC	CASSGLSVLPYGYTF
.	TRBJ2-2	TRBV6-5	.	TGTGCCAGCAGTTACTTGGGCAGAGTCACCGGGGAGCTGTTTTTT	CASSYLGRVTGELFF
.	TRBJ2-2	TRBV11-3	TRBD2	TGTGCCAGCAGCTCCCCCCCCAATAGCGGGGGGGCCGGGGAGCTGTTTTTT	CASSSPPNSGGAGELFF
.	TRBJ2-3	TRBV27	.	TGTGCCAGCAGTCCCCATATCCCTATGACAGGACGAGGCACAGATACGCAGTATTTT	CASSPHIPMTGRGTDTQYF
few	TRBJ2-5	TRBV6-5	.	TGTGCCAGCGCGGGATTGGGTCCGGAGACCCAGTACTTC	CASAGLGPETQYF
.	TRBJ1-2	TRBV30	.	TGTGCCTGGAGTCTGGGCAGCCTCTATGGCTACACCTTC	CAWSLGSLYGYTF
.	TRBJ2-1	TRBV5-1	.	TGCGCCAGCAGCCCCGACATATTCTCCTCCTACAATGAGCAGTTCTTC	CASSPDIFSSYNEQFF
.	TRBJ2-7	TRBV4-3	.	TGCGCCAGCAGCCCCTATGAGGGAAACTCCTACGAGCAGTACTTC	CASSPYEGNSYEQYF
once	TRBJ1-2	TRBV7-9	TRBD1	TGTGCCAGCAGCTTAGAGGCAGGGGGCGTCATCTATCACTATGGCTACACCTTC	CASSLEAGGVIYHYGYTF
.	TRBJ2-5	TRBV11-3	TRBD1	TGTGCCAGCAGCTTATTTTGGTCGGGACAGCAAGAGACCCAGTACTTC	CASSLFWSGQQETQYF
.	TRBJ1-1	TRBV6-5	.	TGTGCCAGCAGTTCCACTCGGTTGGGGGGCACTGAAGCTTTCTTT	CASSSTRLGGTEAFF
.	TRBJ1-5	TRBV7-9	TRBD1	TGTGCCAGCAGCTCGGGACAGGGGGTGAAGCCCCAGCATTTT	CASSSGQGVKPQHF
.	TRBJ2-7	TRBV6-5	.	TGTGCCAGCGGGAGAACTCAGGGGTACGAGCAGTACTTC	CASGRTQGYEQYF
.	TRBJ1-2	TRBV30	.	TGTGCCTGGAGATCCTCCAGGGTCTATGGCTACACCTTC	CAWRSSRVYGYTF
.	TRBJ1-2	TRBV2	.	TGTGCCAGCAGAACACAGGGCGGCTATGGCTACACCTTC	CASRTQGGYGYTF
.	TRBJ2-7	TRBV4-1	TRBD2	TGCGCCAGCAGCCGAAGATCTAGCGGGGGGAACTACGAGCAGTACTTC	CASSRRSSGGNYEQYF
.	TRBJ2-5	TRBV11-3	.	TGTGCCAGCAGCAAAGACCTCGACAGATCTCAAGAGACCCAGTACTTC	CASSKDLDRSQETQYF
.	TRBJ2-4	TRBV19	TRBD2	TGTGCCTGTCAGGCGGGGGGATTGGGGAACATTCAGTACTTC	CACQAGGLGNIQYF
.	TRBJ1-1	TRBV7-9	.	TGTGCCAGCAGCTTGGGCAGAGACGACACTGAAGCTTTCTTT	CASSLGRDDTEAFF
.	TRBJ2-7	TRBV4-1	.	TGCGCCAGCAGCCAAGGACGGGCCTACGAGCAGTACTTC	CASSQGRAYEQYF
.	TRBJ1-4	TRBV4-1	.	TGCGCCAGCAGCCCCATGGGGGGAACTAATGAAAAACTGTTTTTT	CASSPMGGTNEKLFF
few	TRBJ2-5	TRBV4-2	TRBD2	TGTGCCAGCAGCCTACTAGCGGGCGAAGAGACCCAGTACTTC	CASSLLAGEETQYF
.	TRBJ2-4	TRBV7-9	.	TGTGCCAGCAGCTCCCCAGCGGAGGCCAAAAACATTCAGTACTTC	CASSSPAEAKNIQYF
few	TRBJ2-7	TRBV7-2	.	TGTGCCAGCAGCTTATCGGGCAGGGGTTCCTACGAGCAGTACTTC	CASSLSGRGSYEQYF
.	TRBJ2-5	TRBV25-1	.	TGTGCCAGCAGTGAATTGGGGGCAGGGGAACGGGAGACCCAGTACTTC	CASSELGAGERETQYF
.	TRBJ2-1	TRBV19	TRBD2	TGTGCCAGTAGTACCCAACTAGCGGGAGGGGGAAATGAGCAGTTCTTC	CASSTQLAGGGNEQFF
.	TRBJ2-7	TRBV10-2	.	TGCGCCAGCAGCTTCGACATCTCCTACGAGCAGTACTTC	CASSFDISYEQYF
.	TRBJ2-5	TRBV15	.	TGTGCCTCCAAGGCAGGGTACCAAGAGACCCAGTACTTC	CASKAGYQETQYF
.	TRBJ1-1	TRBV9	.	TGTGCCAGCACCAGCACAGTTTTAAACACTGAAGCTTTCTTT	CASTSTVLNTEAFF
.	TRBJ1-1	TRBV4-1	.	TGCGCCAGCAGCCAAGTGGGCTCACGACAAGCTTTCTTT	CASSQVGSRQAFF
.	TRBJ2-5	TRBV4-2	.	TGTGCCAGCAGCCAAGATAGCTTCCAAGAGACCCAGTACTTC	CASSQDSFQETQYF
.	TRBJ2-5	TRBV5-1	TRBD1	TGCGCCAGCAGCTTGTTTGGGACAGGGGTGTTCGAGACCCAGTACTTC	CASSLFGTGVFETQYF